The sequence of this T cell receptor (beta chain) was determined in a study of blood T cell repertoires in COVID-19. Across the study: Italy, Spain and the United States were the sources of the convalescent and acute COVID-19 samples.

The CDR3 contains 15 residues. Germline-derived CDR1 and CDR2 are SGHVS and FNYEAQ. V dropped 4 bases and J dropped 4; count of bases not matched to a gene: 7. In the original analysis: Nucleated cell counts were estimated from reference gene primer amplification. The table came from immunoSEQ multiplex PCR; TCRdb's copy has only in-frame clones and leaves some out. Clonal size and the V and J genes are those of that table, whereas D and trimming came from the DNA. The sample has roughly 220,000 clones, over 80% seen once. Enrollees, about 18 to 95 years old, lived in fewer than 25 US areas. Participants' own reports of clinical history determined their cohort assignment.

This chain joins TRBV7-6 and TRBJ2-3; 8 nucleotides align to TRBD2. The receptor comes from a woman aged 40 to 55 who had recovered from COVID-19. Sample: PBMCs or T cells enriched from blood (not recorded which). The DNA for the CDR3 is TGTGCCAGCAGCTCCCTGAGCGGGAGCCCAGATACGCAGTATTTT. Amino acids: CASSSLSGSPDTQYF. The full variable domain, its missing parts supplied by reference TRBV7-6 and TRBJ2-3, is GAGVSQSPRYKVTKRGQDVALRCDPISGHVSLYWYRQALGQGPEFLTYFNYEAQQDKSGLPNDRFSAERPEGSISTLTIQRTEQRDSAMYRCASSSLSGSPDTQYFGPGTRLTVL.